This TCR beta chain was captured in a study of blood T cells in healthy people across ages. A second PCR, run for roughly 7 to 12 cycles, used a sample-barcoded 5' primer plus a J-beta primer mix. TCRdb independently ran MiXCR on the 5' RACE reads; one entry per CDR3 protein. The sample has fewer than 1,000,000 distinct CDR3 sequences, around half seen once. Study-level findings and limits: The study lacked donor CMV status, which possibly confounded expanded clonotype changes.

Remarks on this clonotype: Its specificity is not known.

The length of the CDR3 is 14 residues. V was pared by 8 bases and J by 2 bases, with 14 bases between. The genes are TRBV12-3 or TRBV12-4 and TRBJ2-3; tentatively, D is TRBD1 or TRBD2 (5 bases each). The TCR was taken from an elderly man in good health. The sample comprised blood. The DNA for the CDR3 is TGTGCCAGCGCCGACAGCGACTACACAGATACGCAGTATTTT. Translated: CASADSDYTDTQYF.